The clone carrying this TCR beta chain was observed many times. The data derive from a study of T-cell reconstitution after alpha-beta-depleted transplantation in children. The V segment lost 0 bases and the J segment 5 bases; nucleotides outside the gene matches: 10. CDR1 is SGHNT, CDR2 YYREEE, per germline (reference sequence). This CDR3 comprises 17 residues. Preparation of the TCRbeta library involved a method that used unique molecular identifiers. TCRdb redid the calling of the PCR reads with MiXCR, one entry per CDR3 protein. The data show 420,000 or so distinct CDR3 sequences, approximately 10% seen once.

V usage is TRBV5-4 and J usage is TRBJ2-4; TRBD1 matches at 8 bases. The sequencing used PBMCs from the stem cell graft donor, collected from the stem cell graft. The clonotype was recovered from a human donor who donated a stem cell graft to a child with acute myeloid leukemia. The DNA for the CDR3 is TGTGCCAGCAGCTTGGCCCTAGCAGGGGGCCATCAAAACATTCAGTACTTC. Translated: CASSLALAGGHQNIQYF.